This T cell receptor beta chain appears in the sequencing data of a study of cytomegalovirus exposure and HLA in healthy donors. Turning to this clone: Its specificity is unknown.

CDR1 is SNHLY, CDR2 FYNNEI, per germline. The junction had 3 bases not matched to a gene; V was cut back by 7 bases and J by 1 base. This CDR3 contains 13 residues. Whole-study findings and limits: Reported results showed that the classifier diagnosed cytomegalovirus status with high specificity and sensitivity. An ancestry cluster, one associated with Asian ancestry, reportedly showed fewer N-insertions than the approximately 670-donor mean in a later analysis.

PCR involved 60 Vbeta and 13 Jbeta primers. In the original processing: Unique TCR beta chains numbered around 75 million in a later analysis, with around 11 million shared. TCRdb keeps only in-frame clones here, not all; method: immunoSEQ multiplex PCR. The V and J calls and clone size are taken from that table; D and trimming were inferred from the DNA. The data hold some 120,000 clones, with approximately 80% observed a single time. The TCR was taken from a human donor in good health. The chain carries TRBV2 and TRBJ1-1; TRBD1 matches at 7 bases. Sequences were obtained from PBMCs. CDR3 DNA: TGTGCCAGCATAGGGACAGAGAACACTGAAGCTTTCTTT. Its translation is CASIGTENTEAFF.